The 5 T cell receptor beta chains below were found in one sample sequenced in a study of T cells in Graves' hyperthyroidism and ophthalmopathy. The source material, RNA transcripts, was used to amplify TCR beta CDR3 regions. The TCR CDR3 first-round RT-PCR relied on the HTBI primer set. TCRdb ran MiXCR on the multiplex PCR reads and lists one entry per CDR3 protein. This sample has around 350,000 distinct CDR3 sequences, with roughly 17% found just once. Sequenced input: blood. The source is a woman aged 25 to 45 with Graves' hyperthyroidism that later progressed to Graves' ophthalmopathy.

This clonotype was detected many times. Germline is not matched at one junction end, which may reflect a read error. In DNA form, the CDR3 reads TGTGCCAGCAGCGGGGGACAGGCCTCTGGAAGCACCATATATTTT. This sequence encodes CASSGGQASGSTIYF. The rearrangement uses TRBV2 and TRBJ1-3; TRBD1 matches 8 bases. CDR3 length equals 15 residues. Germline CDR1 and CDR2: SNHLY and FYNNEI.

This clonotype was observed a handful of times. V usage is TRBV28 and J usage is TRBJ1-2; TRBD1 agrees at 7 bases. From germline, CDR1 is MDHEN and CDR2 SYDVKM. The CDR3 loop spans 15 amino acids. The V and J ends lost 5 bases and 2 bases, in that order; junction bases with no gene match: 8. CDR3 in DNA: TGTGCCAGCAGTCAAGGGACAGACGGAAACTATGGCTACACCTTC. This translates into CASSQGTDGNYGYTF.

The chain has TRBV27 and TRBJ1-4; D possibly corresponds to TRBD1 (5 bases). The CDR3 is 13 amino acids. CDR1 is MNHEY, CDR2 SMNVEV, per germline (reference sequence). V gave up 10 bases and J gave up 8 bases, with 17 bases separating them. For the CDR3, the DNA is TGTGCCACCTCCAGGGCCTGGGACGAAAAACTGTTTTTT. Translated: CATSRAWDEKLFF.

CDR3 protein: CASSPRRQGWEQYF. In DNA, the CDR3 is TGTGCCAGCAGCCCCCGTCGACAGGGATGGGAGCAGTACTTC. V is TRBV9 and J is TRBJ2-7; 7 nucleotides agree with TRBD1. Germline lookup yields CDR1 SGDLS and CDR2 YYNGEE. The CDR3 totals 14 residues. With 4 bases clipped from V and 7 bases from J, the junction kept 11 bases outside the gene matches.

This clonotype appeared many times. The chain recombines TRBV28 with TRBJ2-4, with D possibly being TRBD2 (5 bases). Germline CDR1 MDHEN, CDR2 SYDVKM. V lost 5 bases to trimming and J lost 2 bases, with 7 bases between them. The CDR3 consists of 13 residues. CDR3 nucleotide sequence: TGTGCCAGCAGTCCGGGGTCCAAAAACATTCAGTACTTC. Its protein is CASSPGSKNIQYF.